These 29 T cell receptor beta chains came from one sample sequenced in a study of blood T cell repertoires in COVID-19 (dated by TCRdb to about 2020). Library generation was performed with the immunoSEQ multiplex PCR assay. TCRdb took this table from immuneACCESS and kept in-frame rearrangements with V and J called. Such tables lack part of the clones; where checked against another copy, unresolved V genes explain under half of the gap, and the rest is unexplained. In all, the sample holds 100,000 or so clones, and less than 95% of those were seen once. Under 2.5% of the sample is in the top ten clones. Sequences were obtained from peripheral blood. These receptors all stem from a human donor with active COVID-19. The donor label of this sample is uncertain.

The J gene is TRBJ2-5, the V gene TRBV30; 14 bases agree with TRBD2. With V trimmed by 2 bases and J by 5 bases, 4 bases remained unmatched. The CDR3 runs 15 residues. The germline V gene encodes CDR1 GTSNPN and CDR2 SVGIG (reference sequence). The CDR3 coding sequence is TGTGCCTGGAGTTTCAGACTAGCGGGGGGGGAGACCCAGTACTTC. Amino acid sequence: CAWSFRLAGGETQYF.

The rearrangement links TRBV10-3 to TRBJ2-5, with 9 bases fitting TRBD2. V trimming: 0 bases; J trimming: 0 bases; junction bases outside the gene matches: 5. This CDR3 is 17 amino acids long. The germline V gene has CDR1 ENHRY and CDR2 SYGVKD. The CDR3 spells CAISESKAGGHQETQYF. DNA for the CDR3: TGTGCCATCAGTGAGTCGAAGGCGGGGGGGCACCAAGAGACCCAGTACTTC.

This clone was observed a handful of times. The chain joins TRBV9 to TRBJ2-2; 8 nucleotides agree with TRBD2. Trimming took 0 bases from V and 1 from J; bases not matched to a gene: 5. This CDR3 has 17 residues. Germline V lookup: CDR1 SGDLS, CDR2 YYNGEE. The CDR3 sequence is CASSVAGGLENTGELFF. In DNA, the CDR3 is TGTGCCAGCAGCGTAGCGGGGGGGCTTGAGAACACCGGGGAGCTGTTTTTT.

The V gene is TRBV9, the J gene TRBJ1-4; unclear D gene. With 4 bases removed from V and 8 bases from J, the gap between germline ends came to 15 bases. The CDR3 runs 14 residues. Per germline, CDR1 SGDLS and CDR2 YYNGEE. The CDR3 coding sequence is TGTGCCAGCAGCTCTCAGGCGCTTGGGGAAAAACTGTTTTTT. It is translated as CASSSQALGEKLFF. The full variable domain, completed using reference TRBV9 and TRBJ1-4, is DSGVTQTPKHLITATGQRVTLRCSPRSGDLSVYWYQQSLDQGLQFLIQYYNGEERAKGNILERFSAQQFPDLHSELNLSSLELGDSALYFCASSSQALGEKLFFGSGTQLSVL.

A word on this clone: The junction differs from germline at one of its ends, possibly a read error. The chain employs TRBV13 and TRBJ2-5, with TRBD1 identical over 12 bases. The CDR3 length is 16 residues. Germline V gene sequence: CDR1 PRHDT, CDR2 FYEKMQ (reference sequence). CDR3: CASRLGGQGASETQYF. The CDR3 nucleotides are TGTGCCAGCAGATTAGGGGGACAGGGGGCGTCAGAGACCCAGTACTTC.

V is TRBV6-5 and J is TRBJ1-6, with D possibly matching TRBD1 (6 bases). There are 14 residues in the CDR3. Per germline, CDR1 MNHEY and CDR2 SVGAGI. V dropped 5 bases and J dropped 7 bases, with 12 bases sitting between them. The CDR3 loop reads CASSLGQLNSPLHF. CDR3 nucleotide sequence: TGTGCCAGCAGTCTCGGACAGCTAAATTCACCCCTCCACTTT.

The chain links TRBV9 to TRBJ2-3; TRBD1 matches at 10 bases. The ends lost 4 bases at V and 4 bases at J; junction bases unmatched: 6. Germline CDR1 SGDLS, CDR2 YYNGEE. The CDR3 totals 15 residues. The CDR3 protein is CASSFGTGVPDTQYF. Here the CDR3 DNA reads TGTGCCAGCAGCTTCGGGACAGGGGTCCCAGATACGCAGTATTTT.

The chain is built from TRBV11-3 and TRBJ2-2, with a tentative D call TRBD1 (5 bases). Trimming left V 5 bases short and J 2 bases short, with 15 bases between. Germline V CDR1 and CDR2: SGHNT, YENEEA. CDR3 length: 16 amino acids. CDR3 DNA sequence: TGTGCCAGCAGCCCCGTTAGGGGTAGAAACACCGGGGAGCTGTTTTTT. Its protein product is CASSPVRGRNTGELFF. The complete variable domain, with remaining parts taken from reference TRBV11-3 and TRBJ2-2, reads EAGVVQSPRYKIIEKKQPVAFWCNPISGHNTLYWYLQNLGQGPELLIRYENEEAVDDSQLPKDRFSAERLKGVDSTLKIQPAELGDSAVYLCASSPVRGRNTGELFFGEGSRLTVL.

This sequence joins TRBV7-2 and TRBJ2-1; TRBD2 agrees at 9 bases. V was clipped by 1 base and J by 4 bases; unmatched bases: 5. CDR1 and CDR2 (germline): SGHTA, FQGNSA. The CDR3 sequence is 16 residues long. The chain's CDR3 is CASSLVAGGIYNEQFF. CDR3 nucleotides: TGTGCCAGCAGCTTAGTGGCGGGGGGGATATACAATGAGCAGTTCTTC.

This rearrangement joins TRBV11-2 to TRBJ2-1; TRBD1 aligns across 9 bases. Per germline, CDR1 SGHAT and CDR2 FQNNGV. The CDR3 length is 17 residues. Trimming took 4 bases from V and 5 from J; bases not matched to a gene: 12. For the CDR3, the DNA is TGTGCCAGCAGCTCCCCGGTACGGGACAGGGCTCACAATGAGCAGTTCTTC. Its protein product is CASSSPVRDRAHNEQFF.

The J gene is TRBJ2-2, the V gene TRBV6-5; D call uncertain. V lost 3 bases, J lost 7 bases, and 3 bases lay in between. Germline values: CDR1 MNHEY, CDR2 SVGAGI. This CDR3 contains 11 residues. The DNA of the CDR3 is TGTGCCAGCAGTTATCTCGGGGAGCTGTTTTTT. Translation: CASSYLGELFF.

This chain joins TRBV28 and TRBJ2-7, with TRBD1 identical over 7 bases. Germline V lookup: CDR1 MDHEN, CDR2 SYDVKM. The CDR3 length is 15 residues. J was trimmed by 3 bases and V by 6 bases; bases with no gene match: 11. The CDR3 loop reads CASSSPDRVDYEQYF. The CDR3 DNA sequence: TGTGCCAGCAGCTCCCCCGACAGGGTGGACTACGAGCAGTACTTC. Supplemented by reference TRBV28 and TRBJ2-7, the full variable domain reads DVKVTQSSRYLVKRTGEKVFLECVQDMDHENMFWYRQDPGLGLRLIYFSYDVKMKEKGDIPEGYSVSREKKERFSLILESASTNQTSMYLCASSSPDRVDYEQYFGPGTRLTVT.

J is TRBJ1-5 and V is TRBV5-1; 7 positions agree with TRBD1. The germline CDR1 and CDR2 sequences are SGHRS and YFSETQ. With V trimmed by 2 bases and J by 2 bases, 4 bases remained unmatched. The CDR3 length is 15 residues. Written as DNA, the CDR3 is TGCGCCAGCAGCTTCACAGGGGCGGGCAATCAGCCCCAGCATTTT. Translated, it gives CASSFTGAGNQPQHF.

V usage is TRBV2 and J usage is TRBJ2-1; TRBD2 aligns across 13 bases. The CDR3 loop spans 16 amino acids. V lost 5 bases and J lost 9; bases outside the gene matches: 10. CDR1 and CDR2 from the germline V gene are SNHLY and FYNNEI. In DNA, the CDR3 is TGTGCCAGCAGTCCTTCGACTAGCGGGGGGTCTATTGAGCAGTTCTTC. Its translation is CASSPSTSGGSIEQFF.

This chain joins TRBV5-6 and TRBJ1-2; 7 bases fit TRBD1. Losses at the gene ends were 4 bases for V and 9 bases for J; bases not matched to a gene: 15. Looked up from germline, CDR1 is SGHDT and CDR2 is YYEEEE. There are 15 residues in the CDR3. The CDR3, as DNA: TGTGCCAGCAGCCACAGGGGACAGAGCTATGGAAGCTACACCTTC. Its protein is CASSHRGQSYGSYTF.

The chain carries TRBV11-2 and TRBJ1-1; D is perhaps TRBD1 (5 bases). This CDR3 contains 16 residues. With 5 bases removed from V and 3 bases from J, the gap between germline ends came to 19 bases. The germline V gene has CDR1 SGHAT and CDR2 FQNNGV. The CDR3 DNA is TGTGCCAGCAGCGAGCTCTCGGGGTCGGGGGACACTGAAGCTTTCTTT. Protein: CASSELSGSGDTEAFF.

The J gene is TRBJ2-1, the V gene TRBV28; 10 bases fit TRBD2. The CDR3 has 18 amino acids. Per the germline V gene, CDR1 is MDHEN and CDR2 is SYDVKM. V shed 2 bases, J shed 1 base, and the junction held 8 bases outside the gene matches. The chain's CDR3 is CASSLPTGLADSYNEQFF. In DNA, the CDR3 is TGTGCCAGCAGTTTACCCACTGGACTAGCGGATTCCTACAATGAGCAGTTCTTC.

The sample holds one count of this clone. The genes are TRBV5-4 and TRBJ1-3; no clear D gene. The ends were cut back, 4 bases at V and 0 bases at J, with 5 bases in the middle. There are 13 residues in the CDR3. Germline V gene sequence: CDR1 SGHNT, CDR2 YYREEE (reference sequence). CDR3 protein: CASSGDSGNTIYF. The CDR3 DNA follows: TGTGCCAGCAGCGGAGACTCTGGAAACACCATATATTTT.

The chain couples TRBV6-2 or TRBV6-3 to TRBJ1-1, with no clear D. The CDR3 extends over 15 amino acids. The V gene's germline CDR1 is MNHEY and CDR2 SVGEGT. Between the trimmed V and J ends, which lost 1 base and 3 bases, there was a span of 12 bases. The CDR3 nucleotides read TGTGCCAGCAGTTACTATGAAAACTTCGACACTGAAGCTTTCTTT. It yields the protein CASSYYENFDTEAFF.

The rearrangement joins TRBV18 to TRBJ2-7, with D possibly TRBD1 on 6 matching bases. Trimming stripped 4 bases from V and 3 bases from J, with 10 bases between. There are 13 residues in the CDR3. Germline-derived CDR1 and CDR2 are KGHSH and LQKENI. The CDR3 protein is CASSLSGDYEQYF. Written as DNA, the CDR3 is TGTGCCAGCTCACTCTCAGGGGACTACGAGCAGTACTTC.

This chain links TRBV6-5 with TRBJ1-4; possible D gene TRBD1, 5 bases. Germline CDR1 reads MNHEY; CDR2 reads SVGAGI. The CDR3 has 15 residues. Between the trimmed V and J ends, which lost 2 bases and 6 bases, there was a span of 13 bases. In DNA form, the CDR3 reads TGTGCCAGCAGTTACCTAGACAGCTTTGATGAAAAACTGTTTTTT. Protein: CASSYLDSFDEKLFF.

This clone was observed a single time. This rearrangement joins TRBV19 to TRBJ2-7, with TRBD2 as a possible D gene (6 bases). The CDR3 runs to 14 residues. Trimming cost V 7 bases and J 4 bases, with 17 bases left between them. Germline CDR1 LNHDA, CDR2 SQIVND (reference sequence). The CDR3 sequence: CASTAGAGPYEQYF. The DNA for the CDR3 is TGTGCCAGTACCGCCGGGGCGGGACCGTACGAGCAGTACTTC.

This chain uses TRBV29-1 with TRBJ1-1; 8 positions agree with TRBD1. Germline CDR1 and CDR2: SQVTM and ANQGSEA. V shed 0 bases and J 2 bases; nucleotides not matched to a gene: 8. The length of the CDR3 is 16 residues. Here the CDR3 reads CSVEDRWTGRNTEAFF. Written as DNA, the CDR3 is TGCAGCGTTGAAGACCGGTGGACAGGGAGAAACACTGAAGCTTTCTTT.

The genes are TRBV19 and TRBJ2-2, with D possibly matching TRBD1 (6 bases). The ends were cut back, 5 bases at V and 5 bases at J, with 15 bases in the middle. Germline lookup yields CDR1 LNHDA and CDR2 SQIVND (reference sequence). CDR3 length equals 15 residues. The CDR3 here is CASSPPPRGTGELFF. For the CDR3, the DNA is TGTGCCAGTAGTCCGCCGCCCAGGGGAACCGGGGAGCTGTTTTTT.

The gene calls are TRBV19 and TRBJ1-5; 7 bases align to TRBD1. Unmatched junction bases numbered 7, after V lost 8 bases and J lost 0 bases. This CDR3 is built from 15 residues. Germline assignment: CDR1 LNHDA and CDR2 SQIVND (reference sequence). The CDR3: CASSPGQFSNQPQHF. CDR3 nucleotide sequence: TGTGCCAGTTCTCCGGGACAGTTTAGCAATCAGCCCCAGCATTTT.

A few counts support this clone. The CDR3 coding sequence is TGCGCCAGCAGCCAAGAACCCGGACAGGACATAGACTATGGCTACACCTTC. Translating gives CASSQEPGQDIDYGYTF. This chain uses TRBV4-3 with TRBJ1-2; TRBD1 matches at 7 bases. The length of the CDR3 is 17 residues. Germline V CDR1 and CDR2: LGHNA, YSLEER. Trimming cost V 0 bases and J 3 bases; bases outside gene matches: 10.

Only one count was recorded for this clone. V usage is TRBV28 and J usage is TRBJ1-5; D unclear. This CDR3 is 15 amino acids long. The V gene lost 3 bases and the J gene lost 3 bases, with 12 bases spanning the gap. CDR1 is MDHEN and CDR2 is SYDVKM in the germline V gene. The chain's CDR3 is CASSLAGLHNQPQHF. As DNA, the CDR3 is TGTGCCAGCAGTTTGGCGGGGTTACACAATCAGCCCCAGCATTTT.

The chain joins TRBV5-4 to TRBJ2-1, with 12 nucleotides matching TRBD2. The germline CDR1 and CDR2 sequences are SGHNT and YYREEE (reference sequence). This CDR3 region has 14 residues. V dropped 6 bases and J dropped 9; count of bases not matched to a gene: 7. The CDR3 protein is CASTPSGGGLEQFF. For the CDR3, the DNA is TGTGCCAGCACCCCTAGCGGGGGGGGCCTTGAGCAGTTCTTC.

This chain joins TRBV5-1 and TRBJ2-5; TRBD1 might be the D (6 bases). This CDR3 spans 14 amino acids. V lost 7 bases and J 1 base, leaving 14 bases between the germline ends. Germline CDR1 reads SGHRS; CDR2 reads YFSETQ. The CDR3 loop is CASRLPDSQETQYF. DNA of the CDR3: TGCGCCAGCCGCCTGCCGGACAGCCAAGAGACCCAGTACTTC.